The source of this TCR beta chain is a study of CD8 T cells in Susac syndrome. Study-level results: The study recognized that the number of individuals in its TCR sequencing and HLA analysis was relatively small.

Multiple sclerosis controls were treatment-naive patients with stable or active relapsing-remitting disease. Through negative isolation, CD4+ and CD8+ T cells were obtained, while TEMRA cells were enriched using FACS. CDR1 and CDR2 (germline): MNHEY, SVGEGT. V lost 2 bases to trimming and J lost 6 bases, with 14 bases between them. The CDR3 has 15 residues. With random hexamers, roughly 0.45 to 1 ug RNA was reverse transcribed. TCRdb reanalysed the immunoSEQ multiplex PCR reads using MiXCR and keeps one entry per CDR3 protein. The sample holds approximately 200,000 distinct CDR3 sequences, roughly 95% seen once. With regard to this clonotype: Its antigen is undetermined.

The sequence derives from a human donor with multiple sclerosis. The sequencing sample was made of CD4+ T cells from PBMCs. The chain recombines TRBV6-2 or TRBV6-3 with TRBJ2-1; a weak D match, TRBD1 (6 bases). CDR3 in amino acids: CASSYNQGKINEQFF. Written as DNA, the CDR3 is TGTGCCAGCAGTTACAATCAGGGGAAGATCAATGAGCAGTTCTTC.